These T cell receptor beta chains were read from a single sample in a study of blood T cell repertoires in COVID-19. The table came from immunoSEQ multiplex PCR; TCRdb's copy has only in-frame clones and leaves some out. The sample records some 120,000 clones, 87% being singletons. The sequencing input was peripheral blood. Receptors originate from a woman aged 50 to 60 with acute or convalescent COVID-19. Each CDR3 is given without its conserved first and last residue. A D gene is named only where the DNA matches it firmly. Expanded clones are given a class, and other clones once, few, many or no size at all.

D	V	J	size	CDR3
TRBD1	TRBV7-8	TRBJ1-2	NA	ASSLIQGNYGYT
NA	TRBV6-5	TRBJ2-5	NA	ASSYEEETQY
NA	TRBV18	TRBJ1-2	NA	ASSPTDRRYGYT
NA	TRBV5-4	TRBJ1-2	NA	ASSPTGGASGYT
NA	TRBV3-1/TRBV3-2	TRBJ2-5	NA	ARGGRSVQETQY
NA	TRBV19	TRBJ1-6	NA	ASSIANSPLH
TRBD1	TRBV7-9	TRBJ1-2	NA	ASRSTRGVYGYT
TRBD1	TRBV7-2	TRBJ1-1	NA	ASSPLGTGITYEAF
NA	TRBV11-2	TRBJ2-3	NA	ASTPLWEADTQY
NA	TRBV9	TRBJ1-3	NA	ASSVEGGPSGNTIY
NA	TRBV24-1	TRBJ2-1	few	ATSAGQSSYNEQF
TRBD2	TRBV11-3	TRBJ2-7	NA	ASSLGRGGSTTYEQY
NA	TRBV5-1	TRBJ1-1	NA	ASSLDLLGASTEAF
TRBD1	TRBV7-2	TRBJ1-1	NA	ASSSTRGVGTEAF
NA	TRBV6-5	TRBJ1-5	NA	ASSYSTGQPQH
TRBD2	TRBV3-1/TRBV3-2	TRBJ2-3	NA	ASSQVGLAGYTDTQY
TRBD2	TRBV7-3	TRBJ2-3	NA	ASSPGTSVDTQY
TRBD1	TRBV7-2	TRBJ1-2	few	ASTPTRDSYGYT
TRBD1	TRBV29-1	TRBJ1-1	NA	SYRGRPGGSVNTEAF
NA	TRBV7-9	TRBJ2-2	NA	ASSPRGTANTGELF
TRBD1	TRBV10-3	TRBJ2-2	NA	AIRKQGADGELF
TRBD1	TRBV5-5	TRBJ1-2	NA	ASSLEGDRGYGYT
TRBD1	TRBV18	TRBJ1-1	NA	ASSPPRTGTLNTEAF
TRBD1	TRBV7-2	TRBJ2-2	NA	ASSLDRMELF
TRBD1	TRBV2	TRBJ2-5	NA	ASRYQGRTGVETQY
NA	TRBV27	TRBJ1-6	NA	ASSPNTVEAYNSPLH
NA	TRBV6-2/TRBV6-3	TRBJ2-1	NA	ASSYGGVSYNEQF
NA	TRBV5-6	TRBJ2-7	NA	ASSLDPGKEQY